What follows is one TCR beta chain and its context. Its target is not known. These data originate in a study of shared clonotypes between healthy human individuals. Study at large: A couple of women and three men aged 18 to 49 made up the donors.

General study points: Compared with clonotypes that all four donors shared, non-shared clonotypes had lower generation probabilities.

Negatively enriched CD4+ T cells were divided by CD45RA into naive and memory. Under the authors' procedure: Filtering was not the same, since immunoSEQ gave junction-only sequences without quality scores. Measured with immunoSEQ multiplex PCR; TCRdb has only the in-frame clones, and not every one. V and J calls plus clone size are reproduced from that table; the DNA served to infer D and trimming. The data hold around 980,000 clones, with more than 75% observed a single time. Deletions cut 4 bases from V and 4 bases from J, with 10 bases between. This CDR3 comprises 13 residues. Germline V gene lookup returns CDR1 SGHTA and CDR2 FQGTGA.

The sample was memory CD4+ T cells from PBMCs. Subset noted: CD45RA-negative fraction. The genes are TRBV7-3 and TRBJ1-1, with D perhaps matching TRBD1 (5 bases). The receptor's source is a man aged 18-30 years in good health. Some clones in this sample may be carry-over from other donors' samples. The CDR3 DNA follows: TGTGCCAGCAGCTCATCAGGGACCACTGAAGCTTTCTTT. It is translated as CASSSSGTTEAFF.